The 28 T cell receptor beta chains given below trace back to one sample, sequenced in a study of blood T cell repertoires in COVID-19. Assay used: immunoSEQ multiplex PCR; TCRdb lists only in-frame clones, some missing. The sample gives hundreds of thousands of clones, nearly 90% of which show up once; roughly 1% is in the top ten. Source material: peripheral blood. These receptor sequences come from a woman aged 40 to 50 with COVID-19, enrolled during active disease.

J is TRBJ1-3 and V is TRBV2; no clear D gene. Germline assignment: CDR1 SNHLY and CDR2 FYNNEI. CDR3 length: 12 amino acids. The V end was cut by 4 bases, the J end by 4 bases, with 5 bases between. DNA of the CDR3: TGTGCCAGCAGTGGTATGGGAAACACCATATATTTT. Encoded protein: CASSGMGNTIYF.

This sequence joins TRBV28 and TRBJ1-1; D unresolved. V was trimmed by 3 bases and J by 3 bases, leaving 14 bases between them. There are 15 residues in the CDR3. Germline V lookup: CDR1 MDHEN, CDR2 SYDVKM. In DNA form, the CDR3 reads TGTGCCAGCAGTTTTCAGACGGGTGGGTACACTGAAGCTTTCTTT. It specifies CASSFQTGGYTEAFF.

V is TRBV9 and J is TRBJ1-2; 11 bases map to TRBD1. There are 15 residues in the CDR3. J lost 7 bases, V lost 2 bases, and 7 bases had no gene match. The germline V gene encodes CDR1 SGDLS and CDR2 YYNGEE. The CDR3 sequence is CASSVRTGTGGGYTF. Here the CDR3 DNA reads TGTGCCAGCAGCGTTCGAACCGGGACAGGGGGTGGCTACACCTTC.

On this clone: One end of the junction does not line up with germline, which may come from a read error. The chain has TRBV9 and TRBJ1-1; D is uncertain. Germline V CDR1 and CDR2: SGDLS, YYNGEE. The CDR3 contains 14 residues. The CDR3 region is CASSVRGSNTKAFF. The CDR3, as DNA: TGTGCCAGCAGCGTACGGGGATCCAACACTAAAGCTTTCTTT.

The chain's CDR3 is CASSAQGNQPQHF. As DNA, the CDR3 is TGTGCCAGCAGCGCACAGGGCAATCAGCCCCAGCATTTT. The chain employs TRBV9 and TRBJ1-5; maybe TRBD1 (5 bases). The CDR3 runs to 13 residues. Germline lookup yields CDR1 SGDLS and CDR2 YYNGEE. With 3 bases removed from V and 2 bases from J, the gap between germline ends came to 6 bases. Full variable domain (outside the CDR3, taken from reference TRBV9 and TRBJ1-5): DSGVTQTPKHLITATGQRVTLRCSPRSGDLSVYWYQQSLDQGLQFLIQYYNGEERAKGNILERFSAQQFPDLHSELNLSSLELGDSALYFCASSAQGNQPQHFGDGTRLSIL.

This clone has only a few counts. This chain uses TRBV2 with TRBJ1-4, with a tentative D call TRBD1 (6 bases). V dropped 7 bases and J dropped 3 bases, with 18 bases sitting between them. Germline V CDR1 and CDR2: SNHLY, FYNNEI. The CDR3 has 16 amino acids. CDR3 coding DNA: TGTGCCAGCACCTTGTTCCCGGACAGATCTAATGAAAAACTGTTTTTT. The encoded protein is CASTLFPDRSNEKLFF.

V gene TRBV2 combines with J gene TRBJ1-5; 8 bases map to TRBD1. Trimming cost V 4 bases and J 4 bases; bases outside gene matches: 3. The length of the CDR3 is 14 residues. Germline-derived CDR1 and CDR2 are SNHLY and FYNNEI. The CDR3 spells CASSGTGRNQPQHF. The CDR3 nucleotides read TGTGCCAGCAGTGGGACAGGGAGGAATCAGCCCCAGCATTTT.

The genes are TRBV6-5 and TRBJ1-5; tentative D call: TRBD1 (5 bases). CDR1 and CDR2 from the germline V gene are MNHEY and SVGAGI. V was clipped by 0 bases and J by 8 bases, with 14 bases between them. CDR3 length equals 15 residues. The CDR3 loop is CASSYSKGSRKPQHF. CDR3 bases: TGTGCCAGCAGTTACTCGAAGGGGTCGAGGAAGCCCCAGCATTTT.

CDR3 sequence reads: CASSPQGSHGYTF. The CDR3 region has the DNA TGTGCCAGCAGCCCACAGGGGAGTCATGGCTACACCTTC. V and J are TRBV5-8 and TRBJ1-2, with 7 nucleotides matching TRBD1. V trimming: 4 bases; J trimming: 6 bases; junction bases outside the gene matches: 6. The CDR3 sequence is 13 residues long. Germline lookup yields CDR1 SGHTS and CDR2 YDEGEE.

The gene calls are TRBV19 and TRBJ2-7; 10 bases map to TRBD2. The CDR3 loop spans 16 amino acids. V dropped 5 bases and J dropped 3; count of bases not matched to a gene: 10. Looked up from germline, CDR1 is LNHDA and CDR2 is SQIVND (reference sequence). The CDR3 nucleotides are TGTGCCAGTAGTCCAGATAAGCGGGGGGGAATCTACGAGCAGTACTTC. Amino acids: CASSPDKRGGIYEQYF. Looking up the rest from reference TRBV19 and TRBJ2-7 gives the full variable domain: DGGITQSPKYLFRKEGQNVTLSCEQNLNHDAMYWYRQDPGQGLRLIYYSQIVNDFQKGDIAEGYSVSREKKESFPLTVTSAQKNPTAFYLCASSPDKRGGIYEQYFGPGTRLTVT.

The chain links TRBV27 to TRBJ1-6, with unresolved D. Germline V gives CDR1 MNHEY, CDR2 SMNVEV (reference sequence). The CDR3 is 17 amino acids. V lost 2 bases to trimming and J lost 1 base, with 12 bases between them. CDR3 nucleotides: TGTGCCAGCAGTTTAAGCCCGATAAAATCCTATAATTCACCCCTCCACTTT. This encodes CASSLSPIKSYNSPLHF.

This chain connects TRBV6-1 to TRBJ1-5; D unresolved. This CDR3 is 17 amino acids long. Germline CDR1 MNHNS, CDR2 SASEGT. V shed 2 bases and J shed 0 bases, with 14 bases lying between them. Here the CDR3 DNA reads TGTGCCAGCAGTGAATGGGTGGGCCAGCCTAGCAATCAGCCCCAGCATTTT. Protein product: CASSEWVGQPSNQPQHF.

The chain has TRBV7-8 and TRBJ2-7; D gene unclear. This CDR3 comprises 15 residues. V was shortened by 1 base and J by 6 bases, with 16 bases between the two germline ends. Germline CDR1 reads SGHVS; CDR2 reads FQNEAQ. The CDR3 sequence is CASSLVAGYPTEQYF. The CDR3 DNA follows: TGTGCCAGCAGCTTAGTCGCAGGTTACCCAACCGAGCAGTACTTC.

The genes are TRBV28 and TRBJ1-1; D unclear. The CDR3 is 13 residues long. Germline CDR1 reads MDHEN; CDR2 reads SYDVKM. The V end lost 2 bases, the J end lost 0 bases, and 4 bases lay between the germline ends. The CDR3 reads CASSLEMNTEAFF. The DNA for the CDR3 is TGTGCCAGCAGTTTAGAGATGAACACTGAAGCTTTCTTT.

The CDR3, as DNA: TGTGCCAGCAGCTTACAGATTGCAACTAATGAAAAACTGTTTTTT. Its protein is CASSLQIATNEKLFF. The chain links TRBV7-2 to TRBJ1-4, with D uncertain. Trimming stripped 2 bases from V and 0 bases from J, with 7 bases between. The CDR3 is 15 residues long. Looked up from germline, CDR1 is SGHTA and CDR2 is FQGNSA.

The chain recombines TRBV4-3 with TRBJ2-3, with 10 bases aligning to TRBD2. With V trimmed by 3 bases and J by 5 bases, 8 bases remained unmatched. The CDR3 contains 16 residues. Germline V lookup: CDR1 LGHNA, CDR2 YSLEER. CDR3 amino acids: CASSQGAGLAKDTQYF. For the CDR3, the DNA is TGCGCCAGCAGCCAGGGTGCGGGACTAGCGAAAGATACGCAGTATTTT.

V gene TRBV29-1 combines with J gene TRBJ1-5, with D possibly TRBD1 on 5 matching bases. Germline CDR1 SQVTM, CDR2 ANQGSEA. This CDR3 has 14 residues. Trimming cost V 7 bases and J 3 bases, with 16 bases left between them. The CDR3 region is CSARLGTYNQPQHF. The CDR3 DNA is TGCAGCGCCAGACTAGGGACGTACAATCAGCCCCAGCATTTT.

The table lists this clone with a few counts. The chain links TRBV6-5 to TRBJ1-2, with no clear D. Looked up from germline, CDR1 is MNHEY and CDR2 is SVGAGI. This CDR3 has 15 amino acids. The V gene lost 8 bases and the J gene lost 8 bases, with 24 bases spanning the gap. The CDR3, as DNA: TGTGCCAGCGGACCTTCTGAGGGCAGATCGTCCGGCTACACCTTC. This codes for CASGPSEGRSSGYTF.

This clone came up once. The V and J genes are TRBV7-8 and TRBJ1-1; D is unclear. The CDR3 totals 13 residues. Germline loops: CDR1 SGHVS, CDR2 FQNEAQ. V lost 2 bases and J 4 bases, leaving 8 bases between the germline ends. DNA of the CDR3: TGTGCCAGCAGCTTATACGGAGGCACTGAAGCTTTCTTT. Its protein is CASSLYGGTEAFF.

The DNA of the CDR3 is TGTGCCAGCTCACCACCTGGAGGTCCTCTGAACACCGGGGAGCTGTTTTTT. Translated: CASSPPGGPLNTGELFF. The chain uses TRBV18 and TRBJ2-2, with a tentative D call TRBD2 (5 bases). Trimming pared 0 bases from V and 1 base from J, leaving 12 bases between. Germline assignment: CDR1 KGHSH and CDR2 LQKENI. The CDR3 loop spans 17 amino acids.

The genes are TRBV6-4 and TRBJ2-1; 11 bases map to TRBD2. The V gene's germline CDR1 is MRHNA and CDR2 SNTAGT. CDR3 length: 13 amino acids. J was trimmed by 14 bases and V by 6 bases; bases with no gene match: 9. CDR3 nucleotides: TGTGCCAGCAGGAGAGTAGCGGGGGGGCCGAAGTTCTTC. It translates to CASRRVAGGPKFF.

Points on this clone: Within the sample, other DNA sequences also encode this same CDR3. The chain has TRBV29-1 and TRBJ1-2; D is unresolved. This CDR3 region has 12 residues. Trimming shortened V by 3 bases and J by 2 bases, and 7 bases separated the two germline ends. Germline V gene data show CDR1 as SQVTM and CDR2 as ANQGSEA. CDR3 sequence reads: CSVDGGNYGYTF. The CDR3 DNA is TGCAGCGTTGATGGCGGAAACTATGGCTACACCTTC.

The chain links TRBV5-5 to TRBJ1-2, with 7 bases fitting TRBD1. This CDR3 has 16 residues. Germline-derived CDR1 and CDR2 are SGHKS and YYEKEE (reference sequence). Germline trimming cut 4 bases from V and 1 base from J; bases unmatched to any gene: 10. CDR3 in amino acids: CASSQGTVPINYGYTF. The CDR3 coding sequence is TGTGCCAGCAGCCAGGGGACAGTTCCCATTAACTATGGCTACACCTTC.

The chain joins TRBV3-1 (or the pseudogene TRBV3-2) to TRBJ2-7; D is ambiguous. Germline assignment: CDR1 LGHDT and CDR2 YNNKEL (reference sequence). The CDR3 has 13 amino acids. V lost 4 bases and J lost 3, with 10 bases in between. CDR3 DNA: TGTGCCAGCAGCCCCCTAGGAGACTACGAGCAGTACTTC. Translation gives CASSPLGDYEQYF.

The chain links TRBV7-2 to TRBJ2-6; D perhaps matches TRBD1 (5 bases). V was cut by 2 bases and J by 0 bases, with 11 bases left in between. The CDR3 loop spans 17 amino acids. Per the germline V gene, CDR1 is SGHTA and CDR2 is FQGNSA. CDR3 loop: CASSLQGTISGANVLTF. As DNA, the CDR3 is TGTGCCAGCAGCTTACAGGGTACCATCTCTGGGGCCAACGTCCTGACTTTC.

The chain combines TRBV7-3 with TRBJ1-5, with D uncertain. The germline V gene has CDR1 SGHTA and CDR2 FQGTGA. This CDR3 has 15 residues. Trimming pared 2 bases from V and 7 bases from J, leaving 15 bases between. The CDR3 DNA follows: TGTGCCAGCAGCTTATATGGCGGGGTCGGACAGCCCCAGCATTTT. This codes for CASSLYGGVGQPQHF. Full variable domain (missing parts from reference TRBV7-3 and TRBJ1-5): GAGVSQTPSNKVTEKGKYVELRCDPISGHTALYWYRQSLGQGPEFLIYFQGTGAADDSGLPNDRFFAVRPEGSVSTLKIQRTERGDSAVYLCASSLYGGVGQPQHFGDGTRLSIL.

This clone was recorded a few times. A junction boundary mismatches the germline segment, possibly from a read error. DNA for the CDR3: TGTGCCAGCAGCCAAGACGGGATACAGGGGGACAGGGTCCGTTTT. Amino acids: CASSQDGIQGDRVRF. The V gene is TRBV4-2, the J gene TRBJ1-4, with TRBD1 identical over 9 bases. Germline CDR1 and CDR2: LGHNA and YNFKEQ. The CDR3 is 15 residues long.

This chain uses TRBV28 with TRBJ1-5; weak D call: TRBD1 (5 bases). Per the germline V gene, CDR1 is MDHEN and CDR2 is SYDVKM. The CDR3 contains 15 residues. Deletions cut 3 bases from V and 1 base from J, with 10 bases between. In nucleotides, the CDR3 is TGTGCCAGCAGTTTTGGGGCCCCAAGCAATCAGCCCCAGCATTTT. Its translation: CASSFGAPSNQPQHF.